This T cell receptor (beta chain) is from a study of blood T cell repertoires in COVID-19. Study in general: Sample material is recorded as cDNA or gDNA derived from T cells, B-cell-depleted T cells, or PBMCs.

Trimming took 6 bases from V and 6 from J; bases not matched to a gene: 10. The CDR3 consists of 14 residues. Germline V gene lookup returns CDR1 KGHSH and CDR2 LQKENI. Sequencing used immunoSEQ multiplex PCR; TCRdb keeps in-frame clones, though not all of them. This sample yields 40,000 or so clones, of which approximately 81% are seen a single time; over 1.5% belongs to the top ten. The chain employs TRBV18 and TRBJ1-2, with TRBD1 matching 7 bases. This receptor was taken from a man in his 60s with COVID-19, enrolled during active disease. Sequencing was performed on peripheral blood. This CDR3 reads CASSLTRDRDGYTF. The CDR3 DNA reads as TGTGCCAGCTCTCTGACCCGAGACAGGGATGGCTACACCTTC.